What follows are 23 T cell receptor beta chains derived from one specimen sequenced in a study of T-cell memory formation after mild COVID-19. From the 5' RACE reads, TCRdb called clonotypes with MiXCR, one entry per CDR3 protein. The table records about 110,000 distinct CDR3 sequences, about 15% of them present only once. Sequencing was done on a sample of PBMCs or a T cell subset sorted from them (not recorded which). The origin of the receptors is a man aged 18 to 30 who had mild COVID-19 (a few samples of this study predate the infection). Cell type and time point are not known.

This clonotype has only a few counts. This chain connects TRBV12-5 to TRBJ2-2; D perhaps matches TRBD2 (5 bases). V dropped 0 bases and J dropped 2 bases, with 13 bases sitting between them. The germline V gene encodes CDR1 LGHNT and CDR2 FRNRAP. This CDR3 comprises 17 residues. CDR3 sequence reads: CASGLVLRTRNTGELFF. The DNA for the CDR3 is TGTGCTAGTGGTTTGGTATTGCGGACTCGAAACACCGGGGAGCTGTTTTTT.

Many counts were recorded for this clonotype. This chain uses TRBV11-2 with TRBJ2-4; the D gene is possibly TRBD2 (6 bases). Trimming removed 4 bases from V and 8 bases from J, with 15 bases in between. This CDR3 comprises 14 residues. Germline-derived CDR1 and CDR2 are SGHAT and FQNNGV. The CDR3 region has the DNA TGTGCCAGCAGCTCAAGCGGGCGTCGGTACATTCAGTACTTC. This translates into CASSSSGRRYIQYF.

The table lists this clonotype with a few counts. The chain joins TRBV29-1 to TRBJ1-3; D not resolved. In germline, CDR1 is SQVTM, CDR2 ANQGSEA. V gave up 1 base and J gave up 9 bases, with 7 bases separating them. The CDR3 loop spans 11 amino acids. The CDR3 region is CSVEVVGTIYF. CDR3 sequence (DNA): TGCAGCGTTGAAGTTGTCGGCACCATATATTTT.

This clonotype was seen a few times. The chain has TRBV4-2 and TRBJ2-3; D might be TRBD1 (5 bases). The V end lost 0 bases, the J end lost 5 bases, and 15 bases lay between the germline ends. The germline V gene encodes CDR1 LGHNA and CDR2 YNFKEQ. The CDR3 is made up of 16 amino acids. DNA of the CDR3: TGTGCCAGCAGCCAAGAGGGGCCTACAATCCGAGATACGCAGTATTTT. Its translation: CASSQEGPTIRDTQYF.

J is TRBJ1-1 and V is TRBV10-3; 9 positions match TRBD1. This CDR3 spans 14 amino acids. The germline V gene has CDR1 ENHRY and CDR2 SYGVKD. V was pared by 5 bases and J by 6 bases, with 7 bases of the junction left unmatched. The CDR3 is CAISPWTGEAEAFF. The CDR3 DNA reads TGTGCCATCAGTCCCTGGACAGGGGAAGCTGAAGCTTTCTTT.

This clonotype was detected a few times. The chain couples TRBV7-2 to TRBJ2-3; 7 bases align to TRBD2. The CDR3 covers 17 residues. The V and J ends lost 1 base and 6 bases, in that order; junction bases with no gene match: 13. Germline CDR1 SGHTA, CDR2 FQGNSA. CDR3 bases: TGTGCCAGCAGCTTAGACGGTCGGGGGGAGCGTCAGGATACGCAGTATTTT. This sequence encodes CASSLDGRGERQDTQYF.

This sequence joins TRBV9 and TRBJ2-5, with 12 bases fitting TRBD2. Per germline, CDR1 SGDLS and CDR2 YYNGEE. The CDR3 spans 16 residues. V lost 3 bases to trimming and J lost 7 bases; unmatched junction nucleotides: 10. The CDR3 loop reads CASSGLAGGPMATQYF. The CDR3, as DNA: TGTGCCAGCAGCGGGCTAGCGGGGGGGCCCATGGCGACCCAGTACTTC.

This clonotype was observed many times. The V gene is TRBV5-1, the J gene TRBJ2-1; D is unclear. V was trimmed by 4 bases and J by 6 bases, leaving 17 bases between them. Germline CDR1 SGHRS, CDR2 YFSETQ. The CDR3 contains 15 residues. The CDR3 region has the DNA TGCGCCAGCAGCACTCGACGGGCCTCGGGCAATGAGCAGTTCTTC. Amino acid sequence: CASSTRRASGNEQFF.

The table lists this clonotype with a few counts. The chain couples TRBV4-1 to TRBJ1-1; D remains ambiguous. Trimming removed 2 bases at V and 3 bases at J, with 16 bases between. The length of the CDR3 is 16 residues. Germline V gene lookup returns CDR1 MGHRA and CDR2 YSYEKL. CDR3 coding DNA: TGCGCCAGCAGCCAACTGTACCCAAAGCCTTACACTGAAGCTTTCTTT. Protein product: CASSQLYPKPYTEAFF.

This clonotype came up many times. This chain joins TRBV4-1 and TRBJ1-1, with D possibly being TRBD1 (5 bases). The CDR3 has 15 residues. Trimming pared 0 bases from V and 3 bases from J, leaving 11 bases between. The germline CDR1 and CDR2 sequences are MGHRA and YSYEKL. CDR3 amino acids: CASSQDPGGDTEAFF. The CDR3, as DNA: TGCGCCAGCAGCCAAGATCCTGGGGGGGACACTGAAGCTTTCTTT.

This clonotype has more than one count but fewer than ten. The V call is TRBV4-3, the J call TRBJ2-2, with 7 bases aligning to TRBD2. Losses at the gene ends were 0 bases for V and 8 bases for J; bases not matched to a gene: 12. Germline V CDR1 and CDR2: LGHNA, YSLEER. The CDR3 loop spans 17 amino acids. DNA of the CDR3: TGCGCCAGCAGCCAAGAGCAAGAGATCCGGGGAGGGGGGGAGCTGTTTTTT. It translates to CASSQEQEIRGGGELFF.

This clonotype was counted only a few times. This chain connects TRBV20-1 to TRBJ1-1; 7 nucleotides agree with TRBD1. CDR1 and CDR2 from the germline V gene are DFQATT and SNEGSKA (reference sequence). The CDR3 extends over 16 amino acids. V lost 1 base and J lost 3; bases outside the gene matches: 11. The CDR3 spells CSARASNRGRYTEAFF. In DNA form, the CDR3 reads TGCAGTGCTAGAGCTTCTAACAGGGGAAGGTACACTGAAGCTTTCTTT.

Ten or more counts support this clonotype. CDR3 residues: CASSLVSAATNNEQFF. For the CDR3, the DNA is TGTGCCAGCAGCTTAGTATCGGCCGCGACGAACAATGAGCAGTTCTTC. The chain uses TRBV7-2 and TRBJ2-1, with D uncertain. Trimming left V 1 base short and J 5 bases short, with 15 bases between. The CDR3 is made up of 16 amino acids. CDR1 and CDR2 from the germline V gene are SGHTA and FQGNSA. Full variable domain (remainder filled in from reference TRBV7-2 and TRBJ2-1): GAGVSQSPSNKVTEKGKDVELRCDPISGHTALYWYRQSLGQGLEFLIYFQGNSAPDKSGLPSDRFSAERTGGSVSTLTIQRTQQEDSAVYLCASSLVSAATNNEQFFGPGTRLTVL.

This clonotype was seen a handful of times. The gene calls are TRBV5-1 and TRBJ2-5, with 8 bases fitting TRBD2. The CDR3 spans 15 residues. V shed 0 bases and J 2 bases; nucleotides not matched to a gene: 3. CDR1 SGHRS and CDR2 YFSETQ come from the germline V gene. CDR3 nucleotides: TGCGCCAGCAGCTTGGCGGAGCGGGGGCAAGAGACCCAGTACTTC. Translated: CASSLAERGQETQYF.

The chain uses TRBV11-2 and TRBJ2-1, with 12 bases matching TRBD1. This CDR3 has 14 residues. The trim removed 5 bases at V and 6 bases at J, leaving 2 bases unmatched. The germline CDR1 and CDR2 sequences are SGHAT and FQNNGV. The CDR3 region is CASSRDRGRNEQFF. CDR3 nucleotide sequence: TGTGCCAGCAGCCGGGACAGGGGGCGCAATGAGCAGTTCTTC.

The chain couples TRBV6-4 to TRBJ2-2; D not certain. Germline values: CDR1 MRHNA, CDR2 SNTAGT. Between the trimmed V and J ends, which lost 0 bases and 2 bases, there was a span of 4 bases. This CDR3 contains 14 residues. For the CDR3, the DNA is TGTGCCAGCAGTGACTCGATCAACACCGGGGAGCTGTTTTTT. Amino acids: CASSDSINTGELFF.

The J gene is TRBJ2-3, the V gene TRBV27; D may match TRBD1 or TRBD2 (5 bases each). Germline loops: CDR1 MNHEY, CDR2 SMNVEV (reference sequence). V shed 2 bases and J shed 4 bases, with 13 bases lying between them. The CDR3 spans 15 residues. CDR3 residues: CASSLLGVGPDTQYF. Written as DNA, the CDR3 is TGTGCCAGCAGTTTACTGGGGGTCGGCCCAGATACGCAGTATTTT.

CDR3: CASSHRTANYGYTF. Here the CDR3 DNA reads TGCGCCAGCAGCCATAGGACAGCTAACTATGGCTACACCTTC. The chain employs TRBV4-1 and TRBJ1-2, with a possible D match to TRBD1 (6 bases). Germline V CDR1 and CDR2: MGHRA, YSYEKL. With 3 bases removed from V and 0 bases from J, the gap between germline ends came to 8 bases. This CDR3 is 14 amino acids long.

This clonotype was seen more than once but under ten times. The V and J genes are TRBV4-3 and TRBJ2-3, with 7 bases lining up with TRBD2. The CDR3 has 19 residues. Germline CDR1 reads LGHNA; CDR2 reads YSLEER. The junction had 15 bases not matched to a gene; V was cut back by 0 bases and J by 3 bases. The CDR3 bases are TGCGCCAGCAGCCAAGATTTAAGGGTAGGCGGGGGTTCGACAGATACGCAGTATTTT. Protein: CASSQDLRVGGGSTDTQYF.

This clonotype was seen only a few times. V is TRBV27 and J is TRBJ2-2, with 8 bases fitting TRBD1. CDR1 is MNHEY, CDR2 SMNVEV, per germline (reference sequence). The CDR3 is made up of 13 amino acids. The V and J ends lost 4 bases and 5 bases, in that order; junction bases with no gene match: 0. The CDR3 reads CASSWTGTGELFF. CDR3 coding DNA: TGTGCCAGCAGTTGGACAGGGACCGGGGAGCTGTTTTTT.

This chain joins TRBV5-1 and TRBJ2-5; a possible D gene is TRBD2 (6 bases). This CDR3 region has 15 residues. V was pared by 3 bases and J by 1 base, with 13 bases between. CDR1 is SGHRS, CDR2 YFSETQ, per germline. In DNA form, the CDR3 reads TGCGCCAGCAGCTGGACTGCCGGGAGCCAAGAGACCCAGTACTTC. Its translation: CASSWTAGSQETQYF.

The CDR3 nucleotides are TGTGCCAGCAGCGAATTTGCCGAGGAGGACTATGGCTACACCTTC. Translated, it gives CASSEFAEEDYGYTF. The J gene is TRBJ1-2, the V gene TRBV9, with no clear D. Trimming took 3 bases from V and 3 from J, leaving 15 bases between them. Germline V gives CDR1 SGDLS, CDR2 YYNGEE. The CDR3 spans 15 residues. Using reference TRBV9 and TRBJ1-2 for the parts outside the CDR3, the full variable domain is DSGVTQTPKHLITATGQRVTLRCSPRSGDLSVYWYQQSLDQGLQFLIQYYNGEERAKGNILERFSAQQFPDLHSELNLSSLELGDSALYFCASSEFAEEDYGYTFGSGTRLTVV.

This clonotype appeared a few times. V usage is TRBV29-1 and J usage is TRBJ2-3; 8 bases agree with TRBD2. V lost 0 bases to trimming and J lost 1 base; unmatched junction nucleotides: 3. This CDR3 region has 15 residues. Per germline, CDR1 SQVTM and CDR2 ANQGSEA. CDR3 in amino acids: CSVEEGSGGTDTQYF. CDR3 nucleotide sequence: TGCAGCGTTGAAGAGGGTAGCGGGGGCACAGATACGCAGTATTTT.